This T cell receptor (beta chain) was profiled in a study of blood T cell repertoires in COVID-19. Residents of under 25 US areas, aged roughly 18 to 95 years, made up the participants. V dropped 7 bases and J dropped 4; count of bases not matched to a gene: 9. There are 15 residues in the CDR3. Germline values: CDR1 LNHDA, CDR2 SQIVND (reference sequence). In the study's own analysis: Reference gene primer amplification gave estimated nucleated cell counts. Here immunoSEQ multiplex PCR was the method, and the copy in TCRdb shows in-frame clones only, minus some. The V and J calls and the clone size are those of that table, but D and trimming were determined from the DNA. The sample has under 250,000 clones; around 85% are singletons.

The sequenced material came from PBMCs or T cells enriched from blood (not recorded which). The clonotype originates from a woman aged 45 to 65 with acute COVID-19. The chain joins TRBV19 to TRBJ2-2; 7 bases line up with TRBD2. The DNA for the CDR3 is TGTGCCAGTACCCCCTGGAGGGAGGGCACCGGGGAGCTGTTTTTT. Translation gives CASTPWREGTGELFF.